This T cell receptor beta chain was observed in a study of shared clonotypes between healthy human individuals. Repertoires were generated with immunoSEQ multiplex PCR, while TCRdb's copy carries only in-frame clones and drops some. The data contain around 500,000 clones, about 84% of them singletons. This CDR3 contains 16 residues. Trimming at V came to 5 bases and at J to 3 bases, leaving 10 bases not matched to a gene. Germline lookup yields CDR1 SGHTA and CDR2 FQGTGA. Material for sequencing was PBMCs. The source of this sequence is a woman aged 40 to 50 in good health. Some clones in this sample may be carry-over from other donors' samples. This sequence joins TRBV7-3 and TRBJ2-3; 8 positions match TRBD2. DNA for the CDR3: TGTGCCAGCAGCGAGGGGACTAGTTCAAGAACAGATACGCAGTATTTT. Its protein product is CASSEGTSSRTDTQYF.